Listed below are T cell receptor beta chains from one sample, sequenced in a study of T cell repertoires in cytomegalovirus infection. TCRdb re-analysed the reads in MiXCR, keeping a single row per CDR3 protein. Of 75,000 to 100,000 distinct CDR3 sequences detected, approximately 30% appear once; the ten largest clones hold over 60%. Their cognate antigens are unknown. The starting material was CD8+ T cells from cultured PBMCs, obtained from culture after CMV antigen stimulation. Every receptor here comes from a human donor in good health (CMV status not recorded). Some clones in this sample may be carry-over from other donors' samples. Each CDR3 is given with its conserved first and last residue. The D gene is left open where the match is weak. Size is omitted from some rows. Given values are once, few, many or a class for expanded clones.

d_gene,v_gene,len,abundance,j_gene,CDR3aa,CDR3nt
TRBD2,TRBV28,17,.,TRBJ2-1,CANSLALAGSSYNEQFF,TGTGCCAACAGTCTAGCCCTAGCGGGGAGTTCCTACAATGAGCAGTTCTTC
.,TRBV6-5,14,many,TRBJ1-1,CASSYSVVNTEAFF,TGTGCCAGCAGTTACTCGGTAGTGAACACTGAAGCTTTCTTT
TRBD1,TRBV12-3/TRBV12-4,15,.,TRBJ1-5,CASSSGGDVGQPQHF,TGTGCCAGCAGCTCAGGGGGCGACGTGGGTCAGCCCCAGCATTTT
.,TRBV7-6,15,.,TRBJ2-7,CASSFGEGQLYEQYF,TGTGCCAGCAGCTTTGGGGAGGGACAGCTATACGAGCAGTACTTC
.,TRBV2,16,few,TRBJ2-5,CASSEGGWKGQETQYF,TGTGCCAGCAGTGAAGGAGGCTGGAAAGGTCAAGAGACCCAGTACTTC
TRBD1,TRBV2,12,many,TRBJ1-5,CAIQGLGQPQHF,TGTGCCATACAGGGGTTGGGGCAGCCCCAGCATTTT
.,TRBV12-5,15,.,TRBJ1-5,CASGLISYSNQPQHF,TGTGCTAGTGGTTTGATCAGCTATAGCAATCAGCCCCAGCATTTT
.,TRBV19,15,few,TRBJ1-1,CASSSGPAPNTEAFF,TGTGCCAGTAGTTCCGGACCGGCCCCGAACACTGAAGCTTTCTTT
.,TRBV7-8,14,.,TRBJ2-1,CASSYPGQDNEQFF,TGTGCCAGCAGCTACCCGGGACAAGACAATGAGCAGTTCTTC
.,TRBV7-2,13,.,TRBJ2-5,CASSHYSEETQYF,TGTGCCAGCAGCCACTACAGTGAAGAGACCCAGTACTTC
.,TRBV7-8,14,few,TRBJ1-4,CASRQRLLNEKLFF,TGTGCCAGCAGGCAGCGGCTACTTAATGAAAAACTGTTTTTT
.,TRBV28,14,many,TRBJ1-1,CASSFGRVVFEAFF,TGTGCCAGCAGTTTCGGCAGGGTAGTTTTTGAAGCTTTCTTT
.,TRBV12-3/TRBV12-4,13,few,TRBJ1-6,CASWNEENSPLHF,TGTGCCAGCTGGAATGAGGAAAATTCACCCCTCCACTTT
.,TRBV5-1,14,.,TRBJ2-5,CASSSALAESTQYF,TGCGCCAGCAGCTCGGCGTTAGCGGAATCGACCCAGTACTTC
TRBD2,TRBV28,12,many,TRBJ2-5,CASSWGGETQYF,TGTGCCAGCAGTTGGGGGGGTGAGACCCAGTACTTC
.,TRBV7-2,15,medium-sized,TRBJ1-5,CASSPTTGPHQPQHF,TGTGCCAGCAGCCCCACGACGGGACCTCATCAGCCCCAGCATTTT
.,TRBV27,15,once,TRBJ2-3,CASSVVRGPLDTQYF,TGTGCCAGCAGTGTCGTGCGGGGGCCTTTAGATACGCAGTATTTT
TRBD2,TRBV19,14,.,TRBJ2-3,CASTGTSGTDTQYF,TGTGCCAGTACGGGGACTAGCGGCACAGATACGCAGTATTTT
TRBD2,TRBV9,16,few,TRBJ2-7,CASSVDTSGLSSQQYF,TGTGCCAGCAGCGTAGATACTAGCGGGCTGTCTTCTCAGCAGTACTTC
.,TRBV10-3,13,.,TRBJ2-3,CAISETVTDTQYF,TGTGCCATCAGTGAGACAGTCACAGATACGCAGTATTTT
TRBD2,TRBV7-8,20,many,TRBJ2-1,CASSLAVFGLAGGYYNEQFF,TGTGCCAGCAGCTTAGCCGTGTTCGGGCTAGCGGGGGGGTATTACAATGAGCAGTTCTTC
TRBD1,TRBV18,15,many,TRBJ1-6,CASSLGQGEHSPLHF,TGTGCCAGCTCACTAGGACAGGGGGAACATTCACCCCTCCACTTT
TRBD1,TRBV7-2,14,many,TRBJ2-7,CASSPGTDIYEQYF,TGTGCCAGCAGCCCGGGGACAGACATCTACGAGCAGTACTTC
.,TRBV7-4,14,few,TRBJ1-2,CASSPPTVFHGYTF,TGTGCCAGCAGCCCACCGACAGTTTTCCATGGCTACACCTTC
.,TRBV27,14,few,TRBJ1-2,CASSSHDRRSGYTF,TGTGCCAGCAGTTCCCACGACAGGAGGAGTGGCTACACCTTC
TRBD1,TRBV5-4,15,.,TRBJ1-1,CASRGQGGVTAEAFF,TGTGCCAGCAGAGGACAGGGAGGGGTAACGGCTGAAGCTTTCTTT
.,TRBV20-1,14,few,TRBJ2-1,CTAIGQGGYNEQFF,TGCACCGCGATCGGGCAGGGTGGCTACAATGAGCAGTTCTTC
.,TRBV7-8,14,.,TRBJ2-5,CASSLNRVQETQYF,TGTGCCAGCAGCTTAAACCGGGTCCAAGAGACCCAGTACTTC
.,TRBV27,17,.,TRBJ1-5,CASSLYPGLNSNQPQHF,TGTGCCAGCAGTTTATATCCAGGACTAAATAGCAATCAGCCCCAGCATTTT
.,TRBV7-7,13,.,TRBJ2-5,CASTLWVGETQYF,TGTGCCAGCACCCTGTGGGTAGGAGAGACCCAGTACTTC
.,TRBV27,13,.,TRBJ2-1,CASSFAGPNEQFF,TGTGCCAGCAGTTTTGCGGGGCCCAATGAGCAGTTCTTC
.,TRBV7-2,14,many,TRBJ2-3,CASSSDSGVDTQYF,TGTGCCAGCAGCTCGGACTCCGGGGTAGATACGCAGTATTTT
TRBD2,TRBV5-4,15,few,TRBJ2-3,CASQAPAGGPDTQYF,TGTGCCAGCCAAGCCCCGGCGGGGGGGCCGGATACGCAGTATTTT
.,TRBV19,15,.,TRBJ1-1,CASSIAHSMNTEAFF,TGTGCCAGTAGTATCGCACACTCCATGAACACTGAAGCTTTCTTT
.,TRBV24-1,14,few,TRBJ1-1,CATSAGQLNTEAFF,TGTGCCACCAGTGCCGGACAGTTGAACACTGAAGCTTTCTTT
.,TRBV4-2,16,many,TRBJ1-1,CASSQDRGEANTEAFF,TGTGCCAGCAGCCAAGATCGCGGGGAAGCGAACACTGAAGCTTTCTTT
TRBD2,TRBV6-1,14,many,TRBJ2-1,CASSFSGTIDEQFF,TGTGCCAGCAGTTTCTCCGGGACTATAGATGAGCAGTTCTTC
.,TRBV30,12,.,TRBJ1-4,CAWNAENEKLFF,TGTGCCTGGAATGCGGAAAATGAAAAACTGTTTTTT
TRBD1,TRBV12-5,12,few,TRBJ2-1,CASGTGGNEQFF,TGTGCTAGTGGTACAGGGGGGAATGAGCAGTTCTTC
.,TRBV2,12,.,TRBJ2-7,CASSEGTAEQYF,TGTGCCAGCAGTGAAGGGACAGCTGAGCAGTACTTC
TRBD2,TRBV11-3,16,many,TRBJ2-1,CASSLRLAGGPGEQFF,TGTGCCAGCAGCCTCAGACTAGCGGGGGGGCCTGGTGAGCAGTTCTTC
.,TRBV7-2,15,few,TRBJ1-1,CASSSMGGWNTEAFF,TGTGCCAGCAGCTCCATGGGGGGCTGGAACACTGAAGCTTTCTTT
TRBD2,TRBV27,13,few,TRBJ2-7,CASSLGRDYEQYF,TGTGCCAGCAGTTTGGGGAGGGATTACGAGCAGTACTTC
.,TRBV15,15,.,TRBJ2-2,CATSRDQGTTGELFF,TGTGCCACCAGCAGAGATCAGGGTACGACCGGGGAGCTGTTTTTT
.,TRBV12-3/TRBV12-4,13,many,TRBJ2-1,CASTPSVLWEQFF,TGTGCCAGCACCCCTAGCGTCCTTTGGGAGCAGTTCTTC
.,TRBV19,14,.,TRBJ1-1,CASRPAGGNTEAFF,TGTGCCAGTAGACCCGCTGGGGGAAACACTGAAGCTTTCTTT
.,TRBV6-2/TRBV6-3,16,few,TRBJ2-6,CASSPTVSSGANVLTF,TGTGCCAGCAGCCCTACGGTCTCCTCTGGGGCCAACGTCCTGACTTTC
.,TRBV7-3,13,many,TRBJ1-5,CASSLQSNQPQHF,TGTGCCAGCAGCTTACAGTCCAATCAGCCCCAGCATTTT
TRBD1,TRBV4-1,16,.,TRBJ2-7,CASSQDRGTGSYEQYF,TGCGCCAGCAGCCAAGATCGCGGGACAGGGTCCTACGAGCAGTACTTC
.,TRBV6-1,13,.,TRBJ1-1,CASRPALNTEAFF,TGTGCCAGCAGACCCGCTTTGAACACTGAAGCTTTCTTT
TRBD2,TRBV6-1,14,.,TRBJ2-7,CASSPGLAGNEQYF,TGTGCCAGCAGTCCGGGACTAGCGGGGAACGAGCAGTACTTC
TRBD2,TRBV24-1,16,once,TRBJ2-3,CATSDLSGGLGDTQYF,TGTGCCACCAGTGATTTGTCGGGGGGGCTAGGAGATACGCAGTATTTT
.,TRBV7-9,14,few,TRBJ2-2,CASSSWRGTGELFF,TGTGCCAGCAGCTCCTGGCGCGGGACCGGGGAGCTGTTTTTT